This T cell receptor beta chain derives from a study of blood T cell repertoires in COVID-19. V was pared by 5 bases and J by 4 bases, with 6 bases of the junction left unmatched. Germline V gene data show CDR1 as MNHEY and CDR2 as SVGAGI. The CDR3 is made up of 15 amino acids. Libraries were prepared by immunoSEQ multiplex PCR; TCRdb keeps only in-frame clonotypes and omits some of them. The repertoire holds around 330,000 clones, with about nine tenths as singletons. The sample was PBMCs or T cells enriched from blood (not recorded which). The source of this sequence is a man in his sixties who had recovered from COVID-19. The J gene is TRBJ1-4, the V gene TRBV6-5; 8 bases match TRBD1. The DNA of the CDR3 is TGTGCCAGCAGTATCATGACAGGGGTTAATGAAAAACTGTTTTTT. Its protein is CASSIMTGVNEKLFF.